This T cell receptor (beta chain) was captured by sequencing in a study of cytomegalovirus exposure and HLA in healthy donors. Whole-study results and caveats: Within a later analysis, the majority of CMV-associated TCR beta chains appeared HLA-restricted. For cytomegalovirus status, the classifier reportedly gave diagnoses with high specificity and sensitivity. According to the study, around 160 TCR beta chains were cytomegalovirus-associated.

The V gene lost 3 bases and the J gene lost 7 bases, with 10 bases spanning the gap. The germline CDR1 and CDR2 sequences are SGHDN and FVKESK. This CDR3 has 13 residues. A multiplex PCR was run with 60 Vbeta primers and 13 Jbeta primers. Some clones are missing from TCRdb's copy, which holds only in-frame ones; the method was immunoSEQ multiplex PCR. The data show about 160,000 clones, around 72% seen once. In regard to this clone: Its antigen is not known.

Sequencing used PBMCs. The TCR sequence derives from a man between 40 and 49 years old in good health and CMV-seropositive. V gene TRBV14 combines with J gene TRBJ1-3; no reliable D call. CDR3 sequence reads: CASSQSIMNTIYF. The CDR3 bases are TGTGCCAGCAGCCAGAGCATAATGAACACCATATATTTT. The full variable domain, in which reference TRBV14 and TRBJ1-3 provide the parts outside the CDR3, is EAGVTQFPSHSVIEKGQTVTLRCDPISGHDNLYWYRRVMGKEIKFLLHFVKESKQDESGMPNNRFLAERTGGTYSTLKVQPAELEDSGVYFCASSQSIMNTIYFGEGSWLTVV.